This is a list of T cell receptor beta chains from one sample in a study of shared clonotypes between healthy human individuals. Produced via immunoSEQ multiplex PCR; TCRdb's table is partial and in-frame only. The table shows around 720,000 clones, with 55% to 85% occurring only once. Sequencing was carried out using memory CD4+ T cells sorted from blood. These receptors originate from a woman aged 30 to 39 in good health. Both conserved end residues are part of each CDR3. D genes are given only for firm matches. The size of a clone is reported for some rows only, either as once, few or many, or as a class for expanded clones.

clone_size d_call j_call v_call cdr3_aa cdr3_nt
. . TRBJ2-5 TRBV6-1 CASSFSGTPDTQYF TGTGCCAGCAGTTTCTCCGGGACCCCTGATACCCAGTACTTC
. . TRBJ2-7 TRBV6-1 CASSEVSIEQYF TGTGCCAGCAGTGAAGTGAGTATCGAGCAGTACTTC
. . TRBJ1-1 TRBV28 CASIVGGKVNTEAFF TGTGCCAGTATAGTTGGGGGAAAAGTGAACACTGAAGCTTTCTTT
. TRBD1 TRBJ1-2 TRBV5-1 CASSWRGTEDGYTF TGCGCCAGCAGCTGGAGAGGGACAGAGGATGGCTACACCTTC
once . TRBJ1-4 TRBV25-1 CASSALSGSNAEKLFF TGTGCCAGCAGTGCCCTTTCTGGTTCCAACGCTGAAAAACTGTTTTTT
. . TRBJ2-3 TRBV25-1 CASSDLVHHTDTQYF TGTGCCAGCAGTGATTTGGTGCACCACACAGATACGCAGTATTTT
. TRBD1 TRBJ1-1 TRBV10-2 CASRTGEYAEAFF TGCGCCAGCAGGACAGGGGAGTACGCTGAAGCTTTCTTT
. TRBD2 TRBJ2-1 TRBV10-2 CASTSGTYNEQFF TGCGCCAGTACTAGCGGTACTTACAATGAGCAGTTCTTC
. TRBD1 TRBJ1-2 TRBV25-1 CASRGQGNLIGYTF TGTGCCAGCAGGGGACAGGGTAATTTGATTGGCTACACCTTC
. . TRBJ1-2 TRBV28 CASTTTQGGYTF TGTGCCAGCACCACCACCCAGGGTGGCTACACCTTC
few TRBD1 TRBJ1-2 TRBV6-5 CASSRDRDYGYTF TGTGCCAGCAGTCGGGACAGGGACTATGGCTACACCTTC
. . TRBJ1-5 TRBV19 CASSIGRQPQHF TGTGCCAGTAGTATTGGCCGGCAGCCCCAGCATTTT
. TRBD1 TRBJ1-2 TRBV4-1 CASSQASRTGGSGYTF TGCGCCAGCAGCCAGGCGTCCAGGACAGGCGGTTCTGGCTACACCTTC
. . TRBJ2-1 TRBV28 CASSPRGHTYNEQFF TGTGCCAGCAGCCCCCGGGGACATACATACAATGAGCAGTTCTTC
. . TRBJ1-4 TRBV25-1 CASSDLDTPGEKLFF TGTGCCAGCAGTGACCTTGATACGCCCGGTGAAAAACTGTTTTTT
. TRBD2 TRBJ2-3 TRBV28 CASRSLPSGDHTDTQYF TGTGCCAGCAGATCCCTTCCTAGCGGGGATCACACAGATACGCAGTATTTT
. . TRBJ2-4 TRBV28 CASSQPGLKNIQYF TGTGCCAGCAGCCAACCCGGACTCAAAAACATTCAGTACTTC
. . TRBJ2-5 TRBV11-3 CASSRGGRNQETQYF TGTGCCAGCAGCCGAGGGGGGCGGAACCAAGAGACCCAGTACTTC
. . TRBJ2-1 TRBV10-3 CAISERQASSYNEQFF TGTGCCATCAGTGAGCGGCAGGCGAGCTCCTACAATGAGCAGTTCTTC
. . TRBJ1-2 TRBV4-2 CASSQPGVGYTF TGTGCCAGCAGCCAACCAGGGGTAGGCTACACCTTC
few TRBD1 TRBJ1-5 TRBV28 CASSLRARGRQPQHF TGTGCCAGCAGTTTGAGGGCCAGGGGGCGTCAGCCCCAGCATTTT
. . TRBJ2-2 TRBV5-1 CASRDSANTGELFF TGCGCCAGCAGGGACAGCGCGAACACCGGGGAGCTGTTTTTT
. TRBD1 TRBJ2-1 TRBV5-4 CASSLARTGGFTEQFF TGTGCCAGCAGCTTGGCCAGGACAGGGGGCTTCACTGAGCAGTTCTTC
. . TRBJ2-7 TRBV11-2 CATRGGPYEQYF TGTGCCACCAGGGGAGGGCCCTACGAGCAGTACTTC
. . TRBJ2-3 TRBV27 CASSSRTDTQYF TGTGCCAGCAGTTCCCGGACGGATACGCAGTATTTT
. . TRBJ2-7 TRBV25-1 CASSGRWQIGEQYF TGTGCCAGCAGTGGAAGATGGCAGATCGGCGAGCAGTACTTC
. . TRBJ1-5 TRBV2 CASSGGLDQPQHF TGTGCCAGCAGTGGGGGGCTTGACCAGCCCCAGCATTTT
. TRBD2 TRBJ2-2 TRBV7-2 CASSLEGSGRSGLFF TGTGCCAGCAGCTTAGAAGGTAGCGGGAGATCTGGGCTGTTTTTT
. . TRBJ2-2 TRBV11-2 CASSFPGQNTGELFF TGTGCCAGCAGCTTCCCCGGACAGAACACCGGGGAGCTGTTTTTT
. TRBD1 TRBJ2-7 TRBV28 CASYPPPGQGTEEQYF TGTGCCAGTTACCCACCCCCGGGACAGGGCACGGAGGAGCAGTACTTC
. TRBD2 TRBJ2-3 TRBV5-1 CASSKGLAVSGDTQYF TGCGCCAGCAGCAAGGGACTAGCGGTGTCTGGAGATACGCAGTATTTT
. TRBD2 TRBJ2-1 TRBV7-9 CASSLTSGGYNEQFF TGTGCCAGCAGCTTAACGAGCGGGGGTTACAATGAGCAGTTCTTC
few . TRBJ2-7 TRBV10-3 CAITGTSSYEQYF TGTGCCATAACAGGGACGTCCTCCTACGAGCAGTACTTC
. . TRBJ1-1 TRBV27 CASKTNMNTEAFF TGTGCCAGCAAAACCAATATGAACACTGAAGCTTTCTTT
few TRBD1 TRBJ2-3 TRBV4-1 CASSQGDRGMDTQYF TGCGCCAGCAGCCAAGGGGACAGGGGGATGGATACGCAGTATTTT
. . TRBJ2-7 TRBV28 CASSSRGTYEQYF TGTGCCAGCAGTTCCAGGGGTACCTACGAGCAGTACTTC
. . TRBJ1-5 TRBV5-8 CASSKRGDQPQHF TGTGCCAGCAGTAAACGGGGGGATCAGCCCCAGCATTTT
once . TRBJ2-1 TRBV9 CASSPMGGGSQFF TGTGCCAGCAGCCCCATGGGAGGGGGGTCGCAGTTCTTC
. . TRBJ2-6 TRBV28 CASSTYRVTGANVLTF TGTGCCAGCAGCACCTACAGGGTCACAGGGGCCAACGTCCTGACTTTC
few . TRBJ1-5 TRBV19 CASSIRGSPQHF TGTGCCAGTAGTATTCGGGGCTCCCCCCAGCATTTT
. TRBD2 TRBJ2-7 TRBV6-1 CATELADGYEQYF TGTGCCACAGAACTAGCGGATGGGTACGAGCAGTACTTC
. TRBD2 TRBJ2-7 TRBV5-1 CASRNPSGSYEQYF TGCGCCAGCAGAAACCCTAGCGGTTCCTACGAGCAGTACTTC
. TRBD1 TRBJ1-1 TRBV11-2 CASRYRDRGPYTEAFF TGTGCCAGCAGATACCGGGACAGGGGGCCGTACACTGAAGCTTTCTTT
. . TRBJ1-1 TRBV19 CASSHGQPRGGTEAFF TGTGCCAGTAGTCATGGTCAACCTCGGGGCGGCACTGAAGCTTTCTTT
. TRBD2 TRBJ2-5 TRBV7-9 CASTRGGTQYF TGTGCCAGCACCCGGGGGGGAACCCAGTACTTC
. . TRBJ2-7 TRBV28 CASTSTLPRYEQYF TGTGCCAGCACTTCGACCCTCCCTCGATACGAGCAGTACTTC